This T cell receptor beta chain was found in a study of shared clonotypes between healthy human individuals. For the study at large: The donors, a couple of women and three men, were aged 18 to 49. General study points: Sequencing of the sorted subsets was shown by rarefaction to be incomplete despite large depth. Among donors, the sharing of clonotypes was expected to be influenced by sequencing depth.

Per the germline V gene, CDR1 is MGHDK and CDR2 is SYGVNS. V shed 2 bases and J shed 6 bases, with 13 bases lying between them. The CDR3 is 14 residues long. Genomic DNA from each subset was divided evenly over several immunoSEQ plates. The protocol was immunoSEQ multiplex PCR, while the TCRdb copy is restricted to in-frame clones and leaves out a portion. Among 2 million or so clones listed, about 95% were seen once. Cells designated naive CD8 were CD45RO-negative and were positively selected for CCR7, with terminally differentiated effector memory CD45RA+ cells excluded. With respect to this clone: Its specificity is unknown.

This chain uses TRBV25-1 with TRBJ1-1; D unresolved. This clonotype originated in a man aged 18 to 29 in good health. Sequencing used naive CD8+ T cells sorted from blood. The CDR3: CASSEEHGSPEAFF. The CDR3, as DNA: TGTGCCAGCAGTGAAGAACACGGGAGCCCTGAAGCTTTCTTT. The full variable domain, rest sourced from reference TRBV25-1 and TRBJ1-1, is EADIYQTPRYLVIGTGKKITLECSQTMGHDKMYWYQQDPGMELHLIHYSYGVNSTEKGDLSSESTVSRIRTEHFPLTLESARPSHTSQYLCASSEEHGSPEAFFGQGTRLTVV.